This is a list of T cell receptor beta chains from one sample in a study of blood T cell repertoires in COVID-19. Profiled with immunoSEQ multiplex PCR; TCRdb holds only in-frame clones, not every one. The table lists more than 35,000 clones, less than 90% of them singletons. Sequencing input: peripheral blood. Receptors originate from a man aged 65 to 85 with acute or convalescent COVID-19. CDR3s include the opening cysteine and the closing phenylalanine or tryptophan. A D gene is named only where the DNA matches it firmly. Not every row has a clone size; where given, it reads once, few, many or a size class.

>TRBV11-2|TRBD1|once|TRBJ1-1
TGTGCCAGCAGCCGACAGGGCCCAGCTTTCTTT
CASSRQGPAFF
>TRBV7-2|NA|NA|TRBJ2-2
TGTGCCAGCAGCTTAGAGGGTGGGGGGACCGGGGAGCTGTTTTTT
CASSLEGGGTGELFF
>TRBV5-4|NA|NA|TRBJ1-4
TGTGCCAGCAGCTTGGCAGGGGCGGGTGAAAAACTGTTTTTT
CASSLAGAGEKLFF
>TRBV7-2|TRBD1|NA|TRBJ2-7
TGTGCCAGCAGACCGGGACAGGGGTACTACGAGCAGTACTTC
CASRPGQGYYEQYF
>TRBV5-1|NA|NA|TRBJ2-1
TGCGCCAGCGGGAGGGACATCAATGGCAATGAGCAGTTCTTC
CASGRDINGNEQFF
>TRBV4-3|NA|NA|TRBJ1-5
TGCGCCAGCAGCCAAGCTTGGGGGGGCGGTCAGCCCCAGCATTTT
CASSQAWGGGQPQHF
>TRBV29-1|NA|NA|TRBJ1-1
TGCAGCGTCGCTCCCCAGGGGAACACTGAAGCTTTCTTT
CSVAPQGNTEAFF
>TRBV5-1|TRBD1|NA|TRBJ2-5
TGCGCCAGCAGCCCCGGACAGGGAGAGACCCAGTACTTC
CASSPGQGETQYF
>TRBV6-6|NA|NA|TRBJ2-7
TGTGCCAGCAGTTACTCGCCAGATCCCTACGAGCAGTACTTC
CASSYSPDPYEQYF
>TRBV14|TRBD2|NA|TRBJ2-1
TGTGCCAGCAGCCTCCTAGCGGGAGGGCCATACAATGAGCAGTTCTTC
CASSLLAGGPYNEQFF